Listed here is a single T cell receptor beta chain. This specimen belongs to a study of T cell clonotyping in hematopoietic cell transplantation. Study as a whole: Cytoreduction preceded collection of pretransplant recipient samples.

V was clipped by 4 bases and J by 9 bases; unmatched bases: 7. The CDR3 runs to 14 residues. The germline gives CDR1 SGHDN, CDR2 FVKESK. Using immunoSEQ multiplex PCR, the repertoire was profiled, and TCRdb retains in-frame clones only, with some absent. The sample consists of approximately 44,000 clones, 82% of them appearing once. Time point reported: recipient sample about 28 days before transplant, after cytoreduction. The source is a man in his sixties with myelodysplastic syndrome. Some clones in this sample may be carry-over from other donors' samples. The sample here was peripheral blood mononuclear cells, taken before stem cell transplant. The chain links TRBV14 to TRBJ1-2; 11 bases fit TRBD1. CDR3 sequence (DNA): TGTGCCAGCAGCCCCTTAGGACAGGGGGCTCGCTACACCTTC. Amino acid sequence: CASSPLGQGARYTF. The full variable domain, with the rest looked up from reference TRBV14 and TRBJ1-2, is EAGVTQFPSHSVIEKGQTVTLRCDPISGHDNLYWYRRVMGKEIKFLLHFVKESKQDESGMPNNRFLAERTGGTYSTLKVQPAELEDSGVYFCASSPLGQGARYTFGSGTRLTVV.